This T cell receptor (beta chain) was found in a study of early T cells in non-severe SARS-CoV-2 infection. Looking at the study overall: The input, bulk RNA from unsorted whole blood, was sequenced, and chains were unpaired.

Unique molecular identifiers tagged individual cDNA molecules. MiXCR, applied by TCRdb to the 5' RACE reads, yields one record per CDR3 protein. The sample records over 60,000 distinct CDR3 sequences, roughly 9.1% being singletons. Whole-study findings and limits: The study's VDJdb matching favored anti-spike CD8 responses and missed private and CD4 specificities.

This clonotype was detected many times. Its matching antigen is unknown. V gave up 5 bases and J gave up 5 bases, with 14 bases separating them. The CDR3 loop spans 13 amino acids. Germline V gene sequence: CDR1 SGHNT, CDR2 YYREEE (reference sequence). V is TRBV5-4 and J is TRBJ2-7, with D perhaps TRBD1 (5 bases). This receptor was identified in an adult who was a healthcare worker with PCR-confirmed SARS-CoV-2 infection or an uninfected control (not recorded which). Specimen: whole blood, collected at baseline. CDR3 DNA: TGTGCCAGCAGTTTTGCAACAGGCCACGAGCAGTACTTC. It encodes CASSFATGHEQYF.